The 5 T cell receptor beta chains reported below all come from one sample, sequenced in a study of blood T cell repertoires in COVID-19. Profiling relied on immunoSEQ multiplex PCR, and the TCRdb table lists in-frame clones only, not all of them. The repertoire includes some 180,000 clones, roughly 90% of them detected once, and approximately 0.64% sits in the top ten. The sequenced material came from peripheral blood. Every receptor here comes from a man in his fifties or sixties with acute or convalescent COVID-19.

The chain couples TRBV7-9 to TRBJ2-2; TRBD2 agrees at 8 bases. Germline V gene data show CDR1 as SEHNR and CDR2 as FQNEAQ (reference sequence). J gave up 5 bases and V 5 bases, and 13 bases lay outside the gene matches. The CDR3 consists of 17 residues. The DNA of the CDR3 is TGTGCCAGCAGCCGTACCCCCCCCAGCGGGGGAACCGGGGAGCTGTTTTTT. Its translation: CASSRTPPSGGTGELFF.

The chain has TRBV18 and TRBJ1-2; D might be TRBD1 (6 bases). Per germline, CDR1 KGHSH and CDR2 LQKENI. The CDR3 length is 13 residues. V was clipped by 8 bases and J by 3 bases, with 13 bases between them. The CDR3 DNA reads as TGTGCCAGCGGCATCGCAGGGGACTATGGCTACACCTTC. This sequence encodes CASGIAGDYGYTF.

The J gene is TRBJ1-5, the V gene TRBV4-1; 9 positions agree with TRBD1. The length of the CDR3 is 14 residues. The germline V gene has CDR1 MGHRA and CDR2 YSYEKL. V shed 2 bases, J shed 5 bases, and the junction held 1 base outside the gene matches. For the CDR3, the DNA is TGCGCCAGCAGCCAAAGGACAGGGGATCAGCCCCAGCATTTT. It yields the protein CASSQRTGDQPQHF.

The chain carries TRBV25-1 and TRBJ1-2; TRBD1 matches at 8 bases. After removal of 3 bases from V and 4 bases from J, the junction contained 4 bases not matched to a gene. CDR3 length equals 14 residues. Per the germline V gene, CDR1 is MGHDK and CDR2 is SYGVNS. CDR3 residues: CASSDRGRGYGYTF. The CDR3 DNA sequence: TGTGCCAGCAGTGACAGGGGGCGCGGCTATGGCTACACCTTC.

CDR3 in DNA: TGTGCCAGCAGTTCCCGATACCTTCAGATATATGGCTACACCTTC. This translates into CASSSRYLQIYGYTF. The chain uses TRBV6-5 and TRBJ1-2; D not certain. V lost 4 bases and J 5 bases, leaving 17 bases between the germline ends. The CDR3 has 15 amino acids. Germline V gives CDR1 MNHEY, CDR2 SVGAGI.